This T cell receptor (beta chain) appears in the sequencing data of a study of shared clonotypes between healthy human individuals (TCRdb year 2020). The study in broad terms: A couple of women and a few men aged 18 to 49 years were included in the cohort. Each donor's leukapheresis produced roughly between about 0.8 and 8.9 billion PBMCs. For each donor, CD4 naive and CD4 memory were each given three plates, CD8 naive was given two plates, and CD8 memory was given one plate. Blood TCR repertoires of about 5 healthy adults were deeply sequenced to estimate repertoire size and the extent of clonotype sharing between individuals. To increase sequencing depth and limit assay-specific biases, TCR repertoire library preparation and sequencing were carried out by different laboratories using diverse techniques.

The donors were healthy, HIV-negative adults who had no recently reported acute infections or vaccinations. Every donor was a Caucasian adult living in Nashville, Tennessee, USA. CD4+ T cells were enriched by magnetic negative selection; naive cells were then positively selected on CD45RA, and the negative fraction formed the memory subset. Blood was obtained by leukapheresis, after which PBMCs were separated by Ficoll-Histopaque density gradient centrifugation and cryopreserved in liquid nitrogen vapor phase. Analytical flow cytometry was used to check the purity and quantity of every magnetically sorted T cell population. Genomic DNA was isolated from each sorted fraction and quantified by UV absorbance on a Nanodrop 2000c. Results and caveats for the whole study, not just this receptor: When a few donors were compared, the shared fraction of clonotypes was roughly 4.8% for naive CD4, about 4% for naive CD8, 2.3% for memory CD4, and less than 0.5% for memory CD8. Sampling was limited to blood, and TCR repertoires in tissue likely differ from TCR repertoires in blood. Larger estimated clonotype richness was generally found for naive subsets than for memory subsets. Pairwise subsampling indicated that sequencing depth was expected to affect the degree of clonotype sharing among donors. Even with the large sequencing depth, rarefaction of the sorted-subset datasets indicated that sequencing was incomplete. The genetic and exposure-history diversity represented was limited by the small number of donors. Compared with non-shared clonotypes, the clonotypes found in all four sorted-subset donors had higher generation probabilities.

The V end loses 4 bases and the J end loses 5 bases, and a stretch of 15 bases separates them. CDR1 is given as KGHSH and CDR2 as LQKENI, both from the germline V gene. Counted from cysteine to phenylalanine, this CDR3 has 15 amino acids. This entry keeps only the CDR3 DNA: 45 bases, framed from base 1. TCR CDR3 regions were amplified from genomic DNA by multiplex PCR using the deep immunoSEQ assay. Genomic DNA extracted from each cell subset was distributed evenly over all wells of several immunoSEQ 96-well plates, and each plate served as one replicate. For sorted subsets, roughly 190 ng of genomic DNA, equivalent to around 29,000 T cell genomes, went into each replicate PCR. Purified libraries were quantified with a Qubit 3.0 fluorometer, sized on a Bioanalyzer 2100, and re-quantified with the KAPA Library Quantification kit. Every immunoSEQ 96-well plate was sequenced on a separate single-read 150-cycle Illumina NextSeq 550 flow cell. The authors' pipeline ran thus. Because the immunoSEQ output held only junctional sequences and lacked quality scores, the filtering could not match the filtering applied to full-length reads. Sequences were annotated with PyIR, a Python wrapper for IgBLAST v1.9, and V/J genes and CDR3 were assigned using IMGT germline references. Any read was removed if the V/J assignment was weak (E-value above 1e-6), the CDR3 was missing, or the read contained stop codons, out-of-frame junctions, or ambiguous translated residues. V3J clonotypes were defined by identical inferred V gene, J gene, and CDR3 amino acid sequence. The percentage overlap between two repertoires was calculated by dividing the number of shared unique clonotypes by the size of the smaller repertoire. RTK rarefaction, the Chao1 estimator, and Recon v2.1 estimates of unobserved clonotypes were used to assess repertoire richness. Generation probabilities were computed with OLGA for all TCRbeta clonotypes obtained by the gDNA method from several donors. TCRdb stores this immuneACCESS table with in-frame sequences only. Part of the clones is absent; in the studies checked, under half of the shortfall reflects unresolved V genes, and no reason is known for the rest. From that table come the V and J calls and clone size; the DNA was used to work out D and trimming. The sample includes approximately 2.5 million clones, with more than 85% observed a single time. In total, the top ten clones hold 0.36% of the sample.

In regard to this clone: Its target antigen remains unknown. One base away there is no much larger clone; base qualities are not given.

Rearrangement joined TRBV18 to TRBJ2-1, with the D gene not confidently named. The sequencing input was naive CD4+ T cells from PBMCs. Explained via the paper, the cell subset or site label denotes: CD45RA+ positively selected. This TCR came from a man aged 18 to 35 in good health. Some clones in this sample may be carry-over from other donors' samples. The encoded CDR3 is CASSQTLGLDNEQFF. In nucleotides, the sequence is TGTGCCAGCTCACAGACGTTAGGGCTTGACAATGAGCAGTTCTTC.